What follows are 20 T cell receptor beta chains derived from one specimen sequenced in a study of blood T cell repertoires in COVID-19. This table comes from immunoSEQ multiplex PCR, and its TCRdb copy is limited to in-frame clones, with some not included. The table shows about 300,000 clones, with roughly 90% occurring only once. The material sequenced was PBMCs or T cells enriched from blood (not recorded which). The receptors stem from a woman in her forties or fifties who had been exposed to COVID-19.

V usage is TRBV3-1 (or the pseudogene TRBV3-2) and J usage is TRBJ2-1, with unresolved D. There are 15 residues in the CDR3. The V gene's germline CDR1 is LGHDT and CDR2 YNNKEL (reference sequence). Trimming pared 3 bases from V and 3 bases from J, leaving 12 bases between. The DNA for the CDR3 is TGTGCCAGCAGCCAGTCCCGCGCTGTCTACAATGAGCAGTTCTTC. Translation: CASSQSRAVYNEQFF.

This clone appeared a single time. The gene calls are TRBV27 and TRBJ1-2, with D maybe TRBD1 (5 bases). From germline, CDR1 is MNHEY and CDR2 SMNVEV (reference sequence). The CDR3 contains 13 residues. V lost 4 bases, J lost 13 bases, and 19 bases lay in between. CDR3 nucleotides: TGTGCCAGCAGTTCGGTGCAGGGCCCGCCCGGCACCTTC. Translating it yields CASSSVQGPPGTF.

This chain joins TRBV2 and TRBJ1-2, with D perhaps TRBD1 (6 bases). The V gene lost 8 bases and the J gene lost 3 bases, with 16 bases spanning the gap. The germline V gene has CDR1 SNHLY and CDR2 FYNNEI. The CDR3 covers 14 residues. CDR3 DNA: TGTGCCAGCGGGGGCGTCCAGAGTCACTATGGCTACACCTTC. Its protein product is CASGGVQSHYGYTF.

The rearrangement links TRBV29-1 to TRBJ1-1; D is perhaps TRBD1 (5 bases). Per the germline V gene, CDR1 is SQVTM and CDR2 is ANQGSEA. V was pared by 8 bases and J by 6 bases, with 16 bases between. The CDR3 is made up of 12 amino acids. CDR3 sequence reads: CSSRQPGSEAFF. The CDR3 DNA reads TGCAGCTCGAGACAACCAGGGTCTGAAGCTTTCTTT.

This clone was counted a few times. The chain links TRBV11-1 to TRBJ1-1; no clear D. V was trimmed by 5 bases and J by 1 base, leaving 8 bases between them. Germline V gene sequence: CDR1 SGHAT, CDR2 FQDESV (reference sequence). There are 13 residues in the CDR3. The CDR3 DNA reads TGTGCCAGCAGCCTAACAGAGAACACTGAAGCTTTCTTT. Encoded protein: CASSLTENTEAFF.

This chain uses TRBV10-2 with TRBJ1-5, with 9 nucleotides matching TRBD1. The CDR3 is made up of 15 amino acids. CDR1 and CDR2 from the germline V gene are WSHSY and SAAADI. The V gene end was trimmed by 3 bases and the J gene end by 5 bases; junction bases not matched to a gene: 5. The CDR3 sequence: CASSDETGGHQPQHF. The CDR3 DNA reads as TGCGCCAGCAGTGACGAAACAGGGGGCCATCAGCCCCAGCATTTT.

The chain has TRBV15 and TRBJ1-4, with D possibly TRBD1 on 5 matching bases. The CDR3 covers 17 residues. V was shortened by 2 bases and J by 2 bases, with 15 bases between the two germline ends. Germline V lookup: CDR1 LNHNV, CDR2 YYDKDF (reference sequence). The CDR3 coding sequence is TGTGCCACCAGCAGATCCCCAGGGATAGCCACTAATGAAAAACTGTTTTTT. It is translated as CATSRSPGIATNEKLFF.

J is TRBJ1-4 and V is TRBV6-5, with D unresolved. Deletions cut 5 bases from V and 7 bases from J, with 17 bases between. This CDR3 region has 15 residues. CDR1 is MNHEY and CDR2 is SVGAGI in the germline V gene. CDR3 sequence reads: CASSPRTREGEKLFF. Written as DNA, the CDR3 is TGTGCCAGCAGTCCTCGAACCCGAGAGGGTGAAAAACTGTTTTTT.

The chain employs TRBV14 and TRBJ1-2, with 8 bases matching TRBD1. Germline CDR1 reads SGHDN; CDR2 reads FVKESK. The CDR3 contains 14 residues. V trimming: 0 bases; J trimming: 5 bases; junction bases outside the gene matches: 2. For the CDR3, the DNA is TGTGCCAGCAGCCAAGATAGGACAGGGTATGGCTACACCTTC. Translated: CASSQDRTGYGYTF.

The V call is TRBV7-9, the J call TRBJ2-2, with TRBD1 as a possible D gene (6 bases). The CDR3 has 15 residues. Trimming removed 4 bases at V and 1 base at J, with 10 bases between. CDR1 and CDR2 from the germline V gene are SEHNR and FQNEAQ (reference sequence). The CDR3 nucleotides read TGTGCCAGCAGCTCACGGACAGAGAACACCGGGGAGCTGTTTTTT. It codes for CASSSRTENTGELFF.

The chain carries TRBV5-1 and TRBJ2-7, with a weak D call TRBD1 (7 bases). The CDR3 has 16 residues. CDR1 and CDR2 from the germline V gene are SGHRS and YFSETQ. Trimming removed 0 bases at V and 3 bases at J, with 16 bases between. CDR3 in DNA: TGCGCCAGCAGCTTGGCCGCGGGCAGGGGGGACTACGAGCAGTACTTC. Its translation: CASSLAAGRGDYEQYF.

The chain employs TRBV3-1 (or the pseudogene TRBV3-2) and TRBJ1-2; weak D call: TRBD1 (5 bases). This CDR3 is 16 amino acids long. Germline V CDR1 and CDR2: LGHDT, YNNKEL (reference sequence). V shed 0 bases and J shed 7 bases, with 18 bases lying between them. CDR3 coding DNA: TGTGCCAGCAGCCAAGATGTCCAAGGGGAACTCGGTGGCTACACCTTC. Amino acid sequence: CASSQDVQGELGGYTF.

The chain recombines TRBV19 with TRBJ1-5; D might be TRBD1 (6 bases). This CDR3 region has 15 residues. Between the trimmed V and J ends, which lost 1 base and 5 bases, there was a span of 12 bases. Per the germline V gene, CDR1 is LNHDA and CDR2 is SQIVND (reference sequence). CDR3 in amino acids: CASSIGGGLYQPQHF. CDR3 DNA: TGTGCCAGTAGTATAGGGGGGGGGCTTTATCAGCCCCAGCATTTT.

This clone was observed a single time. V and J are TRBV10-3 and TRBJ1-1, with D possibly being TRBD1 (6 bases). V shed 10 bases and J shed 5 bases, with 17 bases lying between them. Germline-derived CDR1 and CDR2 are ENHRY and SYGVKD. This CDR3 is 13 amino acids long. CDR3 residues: CASADSLGTEAFF. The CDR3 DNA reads TGTGCCAGCGCGGACAGTCTGGGGACTGAAGCTTTCTTT.

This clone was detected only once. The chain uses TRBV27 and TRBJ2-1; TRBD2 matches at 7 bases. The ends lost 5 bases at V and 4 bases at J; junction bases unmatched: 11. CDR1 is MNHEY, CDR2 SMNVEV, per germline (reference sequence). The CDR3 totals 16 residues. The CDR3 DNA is TGTGCCAGCAGTCCCCGTTGGGGGGGGACGTACAATGAGCAGTTCTTC. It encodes CASSPRWGGTYNEQFF.

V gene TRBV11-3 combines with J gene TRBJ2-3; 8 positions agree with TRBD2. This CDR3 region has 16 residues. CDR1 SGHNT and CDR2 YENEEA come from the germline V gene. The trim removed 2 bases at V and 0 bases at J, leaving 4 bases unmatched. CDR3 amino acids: CASSLIAGFSTDTQYF. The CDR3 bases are TGTGCCAGCAGCTTAATAGCGGGGTTTAGCACAGATACGCAGTATTTT. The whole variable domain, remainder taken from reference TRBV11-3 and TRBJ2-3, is EAGVVQSPRYKIIEKKQPVAFWCNPISGHNTLYWYLQNLGQGPELLIRYENEEAVDDSQLPKDRFSAERLKGVDSTLKIQPAELGDSAVYLCASSLIAGFSTDTQYFGPGTRLTVL.

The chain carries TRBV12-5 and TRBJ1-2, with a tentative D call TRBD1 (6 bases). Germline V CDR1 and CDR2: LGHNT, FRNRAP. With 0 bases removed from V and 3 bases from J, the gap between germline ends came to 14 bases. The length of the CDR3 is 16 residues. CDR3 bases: TGTGCTAGTGGTTTGGTACTGGCAGGGGATTACTATGGCTACACCTTC. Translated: CASGLVLAGDYYGYTF.

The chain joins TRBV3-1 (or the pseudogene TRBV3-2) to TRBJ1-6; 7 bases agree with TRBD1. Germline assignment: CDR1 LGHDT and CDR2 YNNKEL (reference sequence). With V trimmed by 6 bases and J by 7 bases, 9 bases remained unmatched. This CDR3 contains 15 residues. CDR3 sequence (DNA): TGTGCCAGCAGTGTAACCGGGACAGCAAATTCACCCCTCCACTTT. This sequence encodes CASSVTGTANSPLHF.

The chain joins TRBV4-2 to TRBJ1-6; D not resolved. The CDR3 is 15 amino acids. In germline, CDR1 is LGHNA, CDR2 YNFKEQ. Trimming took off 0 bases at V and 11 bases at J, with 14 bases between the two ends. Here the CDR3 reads CASSQDTASGAPLHF. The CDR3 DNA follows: TGTGCCAGCAGCCAAGATACGGCAAGCGGGGCACCCCTCCACTTT.

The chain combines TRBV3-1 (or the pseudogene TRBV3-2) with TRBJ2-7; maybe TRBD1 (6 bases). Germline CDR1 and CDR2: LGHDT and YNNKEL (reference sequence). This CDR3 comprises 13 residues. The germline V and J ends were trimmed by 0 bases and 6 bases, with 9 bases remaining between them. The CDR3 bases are TGTGCCAGCAGCCAAGATCCAGGGGCCGAGCAGTACTTC. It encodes CASSQDPGAEQYF.